The rows below give T cell receptor beta chains drawn from one sample of a study of T cell responses to AZD1222 COVID-19 vaccine. Libraries were prepared by immunoSEQ multiplex PCR; TCRdb keeps only in-frame clonotypes and omits some of them. The data hold more than 110,000 clones, with about 94% observed a single time. Sequencing used peripheral blood, obtained on day 0 of AZD1222 vaccination. These TCRs come from an adult in good health. Both conserved end residues are part of each CDR3. D genes are given only for firm matches. Some rows have no size entry. The others give once, few or many, or a class for an expanded clone.

v_call: TRBV4-2; clone_size: .; j_call: TRBJ2-1; d_call: TRBD2; cdr3_nt: TGTGCCAGCAGCCAAGATGGCACTAGCGGGAGTTACAATGAGCAGTTCTTC; cdr3_aa: CASSQDGTSGSYNEQFF
v_call: TRBV5-1; clone_size: .; j_call: TRBJ1-4; d_call: .; cdr3_nt: TGCGCCAGCAGCTTTGTGACACCGCCTAATGAAAAACTGTTTTTT; cdr3_aa: CASSFVTPPNEKLFF
v_call: TRBV2; clone_size: .; j_call: TRBJ2-7; d_call: .; cdr3_nt: TGTGCCAGCACCCGGGGGGCGGGGCCCTACGAGCAGTACTTC; cdr3_aa: CASTRGAGPYEQYF
v_call: TRBV6-5; clone_size: .; j_call: TRBJ1-1; d_call: TRBD1; cdr3_nt: TGTGCCAGCAGTTACATGGGACAGGTGAACACTGAAGCTTTCTTT; cdr3_aa: CASSYMGQVNTEAFF
v_call: TRBV10-3; clone_size: .; j_call: TRBJ2-7; d_call: .; cdr3_nt: TGTGCCATCAGTGACAGGGGATACGAGCAGTACTTC; cdr3_aa: CAISDRGYEQYF
v_call: TRBV4-2; clone_size: .; j_call: TRBJ2-7; d_call: .; cdr3_nt: TGTGCCAGCAGCCAAGGGGGGACGGCGGGCTACGAGCAGTACTTC; cdr3_aa: CASSQGGTAGYEQYF
v_call: TRBV24-1; clone_size: .; j_call: TRBJ2-2; d_call: .; cdr3_nt: TGTGCCACCAGTCTGGGGGTCGGGGAGCTGTTTTTT; cdr3_aa: CATSLGVGELFF
v_call: TRBV6-1; clone_size: .; j_call: TRBJ1-4; d_call: .; cdr3_nt: TGTGCCAGCATTGGAACTAATGAAAAACTGTTTTTT; cdr3_aa: CASIGTNEKLFF
v_call: TRBV5-1; clone_size: .; j_call: TRBJ1-2; d_call: .; cdr3_nt: TGCGCCAGCAGCTTGGGGACCAACTATGGCTACACCTTC; cdr3_aa: CASSLGTNYGYTF
v_call: TRBV5-4; clone_size: .; j_call: TRBJ2-7; d_call: .; cdr3_nt: TGTGCCAGCAGCGAGGGGCTGGCTAGCGACTACGAGCAGTACTTC; cdr3_aa: CASSEGLASDYEQYF
v_call: TRBV19; clone_size: .; j_call: TRBJ2-7; d_call: .; cdr3_nt: TGTGCCAGTAACGCTTGGGACGGGACCTACGAGCAGTACTTC; cdr3_aa: CASNAWDGTYEQYF
v_call: TRBV29-1; clone_size: .; j_call: TRBJ1-1; d_call: .; cdr3_nt: TGCAGCGCCGAATCTCCTCGGGAGGCTTTCTTT; cdr3_aa: CSAESPREAFF
v_call: TRBV6-1; clone_size: .; j_call: TRBJ1-2; d_call: .; cdr3_nt: TGTGCCAGCAGTGAAGTTTGGGTAGAAGACTATGGCTACACCTTC; cdr3_aa: CASSEVWVEDYGYTF
v_call: TRBV24-1; clone_size: once; j_call: TRBJ2-1; d_call: TRBD2; cdr3_nt: TGTGCCACCAGTGATTCTCCCGGACTAGCGGGAGAAACGGGTGAGCAGTTCTTC; cdr3_aa: CATSDSPGLAGETGEQFF
v_call: TRBV5-4; clone_size: .; j_call: TRBJ2-5; d_call: TRBD2; cdr3_nt: TGTGCCAGCAGCCCGACTAGCGGGAGATATGAGACCCAGTACTTC; cdr3_aa: CASSPTSGRYETQYF
v_call: TRBV20-1; clone_size: .; j_call: TRBJ2-1; d_call: .; cdr3_nt: TGCAGTGCTAGTAGCTGGAACAATGAGCAGTTCTTC; cdr3_aa: CSASSWNNEQFF
v_call: TRBV18; clone_size: .; j_call: TRBJ1-2; d_call: TRBD1; cdr3_nt: TGTGCCAGCTCACCACGACAGGGGGATGGCTACACCTTC; cdr3_aa: CASSPRQGDGYTF
v_call: TRBV9; clone_size: .; j_call: TRBJ2-4; d_call: .; cdr3_nt: TGTGCCAGCAGCGTAGACCTAGCTAGCATTCAGTACTTC; cdr3_aa: CASSVDLASIQYF
v_call: TRBV19; clone_size: once; j_call: TRBJ2-7; d_call: .; cdr3_nt: TGTGCCAGTAGTTCTGGGACGATCTCCTACGAGCAGTACTTC; cdr3_aa: CASSSGTISYEQYF
v_call: TRBV24-1; clone_size: .; j_call: TRBJ2-7; d_call: TRBD2; cdr3_nt: TGTGCCACCAGTGACTCCTCTAGCGGGAGGTCCTACGAGCAGTACTTC; cdr3_aa: CATSDSSSGRSYEQYF
v_call: TRBV6-6; clone_size: .; j_call: TRBJ2-1; d_call: TRBD2; cdr3_nt: TGTGCCAGCAGTGCCGAACTAGCGGGAGAGAAAGGTGAGCAGTTCTTC; cdr3_aa: CASSAELAGEKGEQFF
v_call: TRBV2; clone_size: .; j_call: TRBJ1-2; d_call: .; cdr3_nt: TGTGCCAGCAGTGAAGCGGGAAGGTACTATGGCTACACCTTC; cdr3_aa: CASSEAGRYYGYTF
v_call: TRBV6-5; clone_size: .; j_call: TRBJ2-5; d_call: .; cdr3_nt: TGTGCCAGCATGACAGGAGAGACCCAGTACTTC; cdr3_aa: CASMTGETQYF
v_call: TRBV12-3/TRBV12-4; clone_size: .; j_call: TRBJ1-2; d_call: .; cdr3_nt: TGTGCCAGCACCCGGGACACCCTCTATGGCTACACCTTC; cdr3_aa: CASTRDTLYGYTF
v_call: TRBV10-3; clone_size: .; j_call: TRBJ1-3; d_call: .; cdr3_nt: TGTGCCATCAGTGACAATTACTCGGGAAACACCATATATTTT; cdr3_aa: CAISDNYSGNTIYF